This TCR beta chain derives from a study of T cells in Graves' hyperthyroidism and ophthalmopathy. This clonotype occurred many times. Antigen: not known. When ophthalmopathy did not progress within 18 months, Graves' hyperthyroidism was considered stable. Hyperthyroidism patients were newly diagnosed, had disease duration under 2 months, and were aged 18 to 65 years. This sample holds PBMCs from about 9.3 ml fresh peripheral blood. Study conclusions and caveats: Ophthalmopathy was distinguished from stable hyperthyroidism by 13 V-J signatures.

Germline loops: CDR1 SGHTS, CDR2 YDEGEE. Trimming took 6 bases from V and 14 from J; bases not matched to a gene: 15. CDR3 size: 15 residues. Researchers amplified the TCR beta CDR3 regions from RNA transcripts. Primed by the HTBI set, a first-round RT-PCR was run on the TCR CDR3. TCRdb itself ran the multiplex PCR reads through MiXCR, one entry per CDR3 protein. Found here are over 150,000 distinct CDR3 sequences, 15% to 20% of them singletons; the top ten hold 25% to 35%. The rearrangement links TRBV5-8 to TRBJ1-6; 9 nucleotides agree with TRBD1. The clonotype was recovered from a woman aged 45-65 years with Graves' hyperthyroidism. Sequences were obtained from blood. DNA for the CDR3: TGTGCCAGCACAACAATCCCGGGACAGGGTTCGGCCCTCCACTTT. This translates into CASTTIPGQGSALHF.